These 10 T cell receptor beta chains were all obtained from the same sample, sequenced in a study of blood T cell repertoires in COVID-19. The protocol was immunoSEQ multiplex PCR, while the TCRdb copy is restricted to in-frame clones and leaves out a portion. This sample yields 120,000 to 150,000 clones, of which 70% to 90% are seen a single time; more than 7.5% belongs to the top ten. The sample comprised peripheral blood. Receptors originate from a woman aged 55-70 years with COVID-19, enrolled during active disease.

The chain has TRBV4-3 and TRBJ1-2; TRBD1 agrees at 12 bases. The CDR3 has 16 amino acids. Germline CDR1 and CDR2: LGHNA and YSLEER. V was pared by 3 bases and J by 7 bases, with 9 bases of the junction left unmatched. The CDR3 region is CASSHSGTGGAGGYTF. CDR3 bases: TGCGCCAGCAGCCATTCCGGGACAGGGGGCGCGGGTGGCTACACCTTC.

This chain uses TRBV28 with TRBJ1-1; tentatively, D is TRBD1 (6 bases). Trimming pared 1 base from V and 4 bases from J, leaving 13 bases between. From germline, CDR1 is MDHEN and CDR2 SYDVKM. The CDR3 totals 15 residues. The CDR3 DNA sequence: TGTGCCAGCAGTTTATTATCAGGGGCCGGCACTGAAGCTTTCTTT. Amino acid sequence: CASSLLSGAGTEAFF.

This rearrangement joins TRBV4-2 to TRBJ2-3; 10 nucleotides align to TRBD1. Germline CDR1 LGHNA, CDR2 YNFKEQ. V shed 1 base and J 4 bases; nucleotides not matched to a gene: 5. The CDR3 is 16 residues long. DNA for the CDR3: TGTGCCAGCAGCCAAGCCGGGACAGGGGAAGCAGATACGCAGTATTTT. Its translation: CASSQAGTGEADTQYF.

The chain uses TRBV19 and TRBJ1-1; weak D call: TRBD1 (6 bases). V was shortened by 4 bases and J by 5 bases, with 23 bases between the two germline ends. The germline CDR1 and CDR2 sequences are LNHDA and SQIVND (reference sequence). The CDR3 sequence is 17 residues long. The DNA of the CDR3 is TGTGCCAGTAGTAGGATCATTCAACAGGGACCCGAAACTGAAGCTTTCTTT. Residues: CASSRIIQQGPETEAFF.

This chain uses TRBV28 with TRBJ1-4; 7 nucleotides match TRBD1. The ends lost 6 bases at V and 7 bases at J; junction bases unmatched: 11. Germline CDR1 reads MDHEN; CDR2 reads SYDVKM. This CDR3 has 15 amino acids. The CDR3 region has the DNA TGTGCCAGCAGCCAGAACAGGGGCCGGAGTGAAAAACTGTTTTTT. Protein product: CASSQNRGRSEKLFF.

This clone came up once. This chain connects TRBV11-2 to TRBJ2-1; TRBD2 aligns across 7 bases. The CDR3 totals 14 residues. V was pared by 0 bases and J by 7 bases, with 3 bases of the junction left unmatched. From germline, CDR1 is SGHAT and CDR2 FQNNGV. CDR3 loop: CASSLDRLANEQFF. In DNA form, the CDR3 reads TGTGCCAGCAGCTTAGATAGACTAGCTAATGAGCAGTTCTTC.

The rearrangement links TRBV7-2 to TRBJ2-7; perhaps TRBD1 as D (5 bases). Trimming stripped 2 bases from V and 3 bases from J, with 11 bases between. Germline CDR1 is SGHTA and CDR2 is FQGNSA. This CDR3 region has 14 residues. This chain's CDR3 is CASSLSPRGYEQYF. CDR3 nucleotide sequence: TGTGCCAGCAGCTTATCCCCTAGGGGCTACGAGCAGTACTTC. Variable domain in full (rest from reference TRBV7-2 and TRBJ2-7): GAGVSQSPSNKVTEKGKDVELRCDPISGHTALYWYRQSLGQGLEFLIYFQGNSAPDKSGLPSDRFSAERTGGSVSTLTIQRTQQEDSAVYLCASSLSPRGYEQYFGPGTRLTVT.

Comment on this clone: This same CDR3 is encoded by further DNA sequences in the sample. This sequence joins TRBV7-9 and TRBJ2-2; D might be TRBD1 (5 bases). CDR1 is SEHNR and CDR2 is FQNEAQ in the germline V gene (reference sequence). The CDR3 has 15 amino acids. V was pared by 2 bases and J by 2 bases, with 9 bases between. CDR3 region: CASSLRQGNTGELFF. In DNA, the CDR3 is TGTGCCAGCAGCTTAAGGCAGGGAAACACCGGGGAGCTGTTTTTT.

The genes are TRBV19 and TRBJ2-5; TRBD2 agrees at 7 bases. The V segment lost 6 bases and the J segment 1 base; nucleotides outside the gene matches: 5. Germline-derived CDR1 and CDR2 are LNHDA and SQIVND (reference sequence). The CDR3 sequence is 14 residues long. CDR3 bases: TGTGCCAGTAGGAGCGGGGACCCCCAAGAGACCCAGTACTTC. The encoded protein is CASRSGDPQETQYF. Looking up the rest from reference TRBV19 and TRBJ2-5 gives the full variable domain: DGGITQSPKYLFRKEGQNVTLSCEQNLNHDAMYWYRQDPGQGLRLIYYSQIVNDFQKGDIAEGYSVSREKKESFPLTVTSAQKNPTAFYLCASRSGDPQETQYFGPGTRLLVL.

V is TRBV4-3 and J is TRBJ2-3; D unresolved. Per germline, CDR1 LGHNA and CDR2 YSLEER. There are 14 residues in the CDR3. V was cut by 4 bases and J by 0 bases, with 8 bases left in between. The CDR3 spells CASSLRPSTDTQYF. As DNA, the CDR3 is TGCGCCAGCAGCCTCCGTCCGAGCACAGATACGCAGTATTTT.